This T cell receptor (beta chain) was captured in a study of PD-1 blockade in mismatch repair-deficient tumors. Study-wide points: Tumor-resident clones, often absent from pretreatment blood, expanded after pembrolizumab and then contracted.

In the case of this clone: Its target is unknown.

Only in-frame clones appear in the TCRdb table, and some are missing; sequencing was by immunoSEQ multiplex PCR. The table lists under 95,000 clones, 81% of them singletons. Every patient had mismatch repair deficiency by PCR or immunohistochemistry. Source: peripheral blood, taken 12 weeks after starting pembrolizumab. The receptor's source is an adult with mismatch repair-deficient cancer.

In DNA form, the CDR3 reads TGTGCCAGCAGCTCCCTTAGCGTTCGGAGTTACCGAAATGAAGCTTTCTTT. It translates to CASSSLSVRSYRNEAFF. This chain uses TRBV11-2 with TRBJ1-1; D unresolved. This CDR3 region has 17 residues. In germline, CDR1 is SGHAT, CDR2 FQNNGV. V dropped 4 bases and J dropped 7 bases, with 25 bases sitting between them.